The present T cell receptor beta chain was sequenced within a study of metastatic and nonmetastatic thyroid tumors. For the study at large: Samples came from malignant and benign thyroid patients, and repertoires were compared across blood and tumor or nodule tissue.

With MiXCR, TCRdb reprocessed the PCR reads. Of roughly 57,000 clones listed, approximately 22% are singletons. The CDR3 is 16 amino acids. V shed 5 bases and J 0 bases; nucleotides not matched to a gene: 8. CDR1 and CDR2 (germline): SGHAT, FQNNGV. This clone appeared many times. Its specificity is unknown. Before thyroid surgery, none of the patients had received any treatment. Study-wide results and limits: Malignant tumors reportedly showed significantly higher TCR beta diversity than benign nodules in both blood and tumor.

This rearrangement joins TRBV11-2 to TRBJ2-3; 7 nucleotides agree with TRBD2. Material: blood. This TCR derives from a female donor with papillary thyroid cancer or a benign thyroid nodule (not recorded which). Some clones in this sample may be carry-over from other donors' samples. CDR3 nucleotides: TGTGCCAGCAGCCCTACCGGGCGGGGGAGCACAGATACGCAGTATTTT. It codes for CASSPTGRGSTDTQYF.